These 23 T cell receptor beta chains were all obtained from the same sample, sequenced in a study of CD8+ T cells in alopecia areata. cDNA reverse transcribed from extracted RNA served as the sequencing template. The table came from immunoSEQ multiplex PCR; TCRdb's copy has only in-frame clones and leaves some out. The sample gives under 150,000 clones, 53% of which show up once; 0.45% to 0.5% is in the top ten. Treatment defined: oral pan-JAK inhibitor, 5-10 mg twice daily. The starting material was CD4+ T cells sorted from blood, obtained at week 4, from a patient treated with tofacitinib. The receptors shown here come from a human donor with alopecia areata.

The table lists this clone with many counts. V usage is TRBV2 and J usage is TRBJ2-3; 11 positions agree with TRBD2. Looked up from germline, CDR1 is SNHLY and CDR2 is FYNNEI. Unmatched junction bases numbered 7, after V lost 1 base and J lost 4 bases. The CDR3 has 17 residues. CDR3 sequence: CASSEGRLAGNSDTQYF. The CDR3 bases are TGTGCCAGCAGTGAAGGCAGACTAGCGGGGAATTCAGATACGCAGTATTTT.

J is TRBJ2-7 and V is TRBV10-2; 10 positions agree with TRBD2. This CDR3 comprises 15 residues. Germline V CDR1 and CDR2: WSHSY, SAAADI. V gave up 10 bases and J gave up 7 bases; unmatched junction bases: 16. The CDR3 nucleotides read TGCGCCACCACCCTAGCGGGAGATCGGATTACGGAGCAGTACTTC. This codes for CATTLAGDRITEQYF.

The rearrangement uses TRBV4-2 and TRBJ2-7; weak D call: TRBD2 (6 bases). The CDR3 runs to 15 residues. Per germline, CDR1 LGHNA and CDR2 YNFKEQ. Trimming cost V 0 bases and J 7 bases, with 16 bases left between them. The CDR3 DNA is TGTGCCAGCAGCCAAGATCCGGACCGGAGGGGAGAGCAGTACTTC. Translation: CASSQDPDRRGEQYF.

The rearrangement joins TRBV29-1 to TRBJ1-5; D is undetermined. V was pared by 4 bases and J by 2 bases, with 12 bases between. The CDR3 is 14 residues long. In germline, CDR1 is SQVTM, CDR2 ANQGSEA. Here the CDR3 DNA reads TGCAGCGTTGCCGACCGGTCGGGCAATCAGCCCCAGCATTTT. It yields the protein CSVADRSGNQPQHF. The variable domain in full, with the rest retrieved from reference TRBV29-1 and TRBJ1-5, is SAVISQKPSRDICQRGTSLTIQCQVDSQVTMMFWYRQQPGQSLTLIATANQGSEATYESGFVIDKFPISRPNLTFSTLTVSNMSPEDSSIYLCSVADRSGNQPQHFGDGTRLSIL.

The chain employs TRBV30 and TRBJ1-1, with D tentatively TRBD1 (5 bases). CDR1 and CDR2 from the germline V gene are GTSNPN and SVGIG (reference sequence). This CDR3 region has 13 residues. The V gene lost 4 bases and the J gene lost 5 bases, with 14 bases spanning the gap. CDR3 sequence reads: CAWTGLSGTEAFF. DNA of the CDR3: TGTGCCTGGACGGGACTTAGTGGGACTGAAGCTTTCTTT.

V and J are TRBV25-1 and TRBJ2-5; either TRBD1 or TRBD2 may supply D (5 bases each). V gave up 0 bases and J gave up 5 bases, with 16 bases separating them. This CDR3 comprises 16 residues. Germline V gene data show CDR1 as MGHDK and CDR2 as SYGVNS. The CDR3 protein is CASSEYGGESTETQYF. The CDR3 DNA reads as TGTGCCAGCAGTGAATATGGGGGAGAATCTACGGAGACCCAGTACTTC.

J is TRBJ1-2 and V is TRBV30; D ambiguous. V was cut by 2 bases and J by 8 bases, with 12 bases left in between. Germline-derived CDR1 and CDR2 are GTSNPN and SVGIG (reference sequence). There are 12 residues in the CDR3. This chain's CDR3 is CAWSPTGSGYTF. CDR3 DNA: TGTGCCTGGAGTCCCACCGGTTCCGGCTACACCTTC.

This clone has a handful of counts. V and J are TRBV19 and TRBJ1-1; D is perhaps TRBD1 (6 bases). The CDR3 is 15 residues long. CDR1 LNHDA and CDR2 SQIVND come from the germline V gene (reference sequence). Deletions cut 6 bases from V and 1 base from J, with 15 bases between. CDR3 amino acids: CASSEPGVPNTEAFF. The CDR3 nucleotides are TGTGCCAGTAGCGAGCCAGGGGTCCCGAACACTGAAGCTTTCTTT.

The chain couples TRBV30 to TRBJ1-4; D ambiguous. The germline CDR1 and CDR2 sequences are GTSNPN and SVGIG (reference sequence). With 2 bases removed from V and 5 bases from J, the gap between germline ends came to 15 bases. The CDR3 extends over 15 amino acids. DNA for the CDR3: TGTGCCTGGAGTCAAAAACTGAGGAGCAATGAAAAACTGTTTTTT. Its protein is CAWSQKLRSNEKLFF.

The V call is TRBV5-1, the J call TRBJ2-7; D is uncertain. CDR3 length: 12 residues. V lost 4 bases and J 0 bases, leaving 5 bases between the germline ends. Germline V gene lookup returns CDR1 SGHRS and CDR2 YFSETQ. This chain's CDR3 is CASSLHSYEQYF. The CDR3, as DNA: TGCGCCAGCAGCCTCCACTCCTACGAGCAGTACTTC.

Here the CDR3 reads CSVEDGAGSYNEQFF. As DNA, the CDR3 is TGCAGCGTTGAAGACGGGGCGGGATCCTACAATGAGCAGTTCTTC. This chain connects TRBV29-1 to TRBJ2-1, with D tentatively TRBD2 (6 bases). The CDR3 is 15 residues long. The V gene lost 0 bases and the J gene lost 1 base, with 10 bases spanning the gap. The germline CDR1 and CDR2 sequences are SQVTM and ANQGSEA.

The chain links TRBV6-5 to TRBJ2-1; the D is unclear. There are 13 residues in the CDR3. Germline V gene sequence: CDR1 MNHEY, CDR2 SVGAGI. Trimming left V 5 bases short and J 16 bases short, with 21 bases between. The CDR3 is CASSEDGYSHRFF. In DNA form, the CDR3 reads TGTGCCAGCAGTGAAGATGGGTACAGTCACCGTTTCTTC.

V usage is TRBV7-2 and J usage is TRBJ1-2; D gene ambiguous. The germline CDR1 and CDR2 sequences are SGHTA and FQGNSA. Trimming pared 4 bases from V and 3 bases from J, leaving 12 bases between. This CDR3 has 14 residues. Written as DNA, the CDR3 is TGTGCCAGCAGCTCTAGTCGGGCGGACTATGGCTACACCTTC. This translates into CASSSSRADYGYTF.

This clone was counted a few times. This chain uses TRBV30 with TRBJ2-1, with D possibly called TRBD1 or TRBD2 (5 bases each). The CDR3 spans 13 residues. The germline gives CDR1 GTSNPN, CDR2 SVGIG (reference sequence). The V gene lost 4 bases and the J gene lost 2 bases, with 9 bases spanning the gap. The DNA of the CDR3 is TGTGCCTGGAAGGGGAGCGCCTACAATGAGCAGTTCTTC. Encoded protein: CAWKGSAYNEQFF.

The genes are TRBV29-1 and TRBJ2-7; D is possibly TRBD2 (6 bases). CDR1 and CDR2 from the germline V gene are SQVTM and ANQGSEA. This CDR3 is built from 14 residues. V lost 7 bases and J lost 0, with 16 bases in between. The CDR3 bases are TGCAGCGCAAGAGGGACGGGGGACTCCTACGAGCAGTACTTC. Its translation: CSARGTGDSYEQYF.

This clone was seen only a few times. This chain connects TRBV19 to TRBJ2-1; TRBD1 aligns across 8 bases. V shed 7 bases, J shed 6 bases, and the junction held 5 bases outside the gene matches. The CDR3 has 13 residues. Germline assignment: CDR1 LNHDA and CDR2 SQIVND (reference sequence). The CDR3 is CASKPTGVNEQFF. The CDR3 DNA is TGTGCCAGTAAACCGACAGGGGTCAATGAGCAGTTCTTC.

As concerns this clone: The conserved closing phenylalanine or tryptophan is absent in this CDR3, likely reflecting a read error. The V and J genes are TRBV5-4 and TRBJ1-4, with 9 bases identical to TRBD1. The CDR3 length is 14 residues. Germline loops: CDR1 SGHNT, CDR2 YYREEE (reference sequence). V was clipped by 0 bases and J by 7 bases; unmatched bases: 1. CDR3 residues: CASSLDRGREKLFL. CDR3 sequence (DNA): TGTGCCAGCAGCTTGGACAGGGGGCGTGAAAAACTGTTTCTT.

The genes are TRBV23-1 and TRBJ2-1; the match to TRBD1 covers 7 bases. TRBV23-1 is filed as an ORF, its function uncertain. There are 14 residues in the CDR3. J lost 8 bases, V lost 3 bases, and 7 bases had no gene match. CDR3 amino acids: CASSHPSQGHEQFF. The CDR3 bases are TGCGCCAGCAGTCACCCTTCACAGGGGCATGAGCAGTTCTTC.

This clone has more than one count but fewer than ten. The gene calls are TRBV5-1 and TRBJ1-5; D is uncertain. The CDR3 covers 14 residues. Trimming took off 1 base at V and 6 bases at J, with 11 bases between the two ends. The germline gives CDR1 SGHRS, CDR2 YFSETQ. Written as DNA, the CDR3 is TGCGCCAGCAGCTTGAGCGGAGGAGGTCAGCCCCAGCATTTT. It yields the protein CASSLSGGGQPQHF.

This clone has a count of ten or more. The chain links TRBV2 to TRBJ1-5; no clear D gene. The length of the CDR3 is 12 residues. Germline V lookup: CDR1 SNHLY, CDR2 FYNNEI. V was shortened by 0 bases and J by 5 bases, with 2 bases between the two germline ends. In DNA, the CDR3 is TGTGCCAGCAGTGAAGCCCATCAGCCCCAGCATTTT. Amino acid sequence: CASSEAHQPQHF.

J is TRBJ2-1 and V is TRBV15, with 13 bases matching TRBD2. J lost 7 bases, V lost 1 base, and 7 bases had no gene match. CDR3 length: 17 residues. Germline assignment: CDR1 LNHNV and CDR2 YYDKDF (reference sequence). The CDR3: CATSRGRTSGGYNEQFF. Here the CDR3 DNA reads TGTGCCACCAGCAGAGGCCGGACTAGCGGGGGTTATAATGAGCAGTTCTTC.

The chain couples TRBV29-1 to TRBJ2-7; D possibly corresponds to TRBD1 (6 bases). V was pared by 1 base and J by 3 bases, with 10 bases between. In germline, CDR1 is SQVTM, CDR2 ANQGSEA. This CDR3 comprises 13 residues. DNA of the CDR3: TGCAGCGTTGAAGGGACAGCAGGCTACGAGCAGTACTTC. The encoded protein is CSVEGTAGYEQYF.

This clone was seen a handful of times. The rearrangement joins TRBV10-3 to TRBJ2-7; D remains ambiguous. This CDR3 has 13 amino acids. Trimming removed 2 bases from V and 6 bases from J, with 11 bases in between. Germline loops: CDR1 ENHRY, CDR2 SYGVKD. The CDR3 coding sequence is TGTGCCATCAGTGAGGAAGTTGTAGGCGAGCAGTACTTC. This gives the protein CAISEEVVGEQYF.